The 11 T cell receptor beta chains in this list originate from one sample, sequenced in a study of blood T cell repertoires in COVID-19. Data came from immunoSEQ multiplex PCR; TCRdb stores just in-frame clones and leaves some out. This sample has 150,000 to 180,000 clones, with 70% to 90% found just once. Specimen: peripheral blood. The receptors were sampled from a woman in her sixties or seventies with acute or convalescent COVID-19.

This chain links TRBV2 with TRBJ1-4, with a possible D match to TRBD1 (5 bases). CDR1 SNHLY and CDR2 FYNNEI come from the germline V gene. V was shortened by 5 bases and J by 7 bases, with 17 bases between the two germline ends. This CDR3 has 15 amino acids. CDR3 amino acids: CASSPGGVSGEKLFF. The CDR3 nucleotides read TGTGCCAGCAGTCCGGGGGGGGTCAGTGGTGAAAAACTGTTTTTT. The whole variable domain, remainder taken from reference TRBV2 and TRBJ1-4, is EPEVTQTPSHQVTQMGQEVILRCVPISNHLYFYWYRQILGQKVEFLVSFYNNEISEKSEIFDDQFSVERPDGSNFTLKIRSTKLEDSAMYFCASSPGGVSGEKLFFGSGTQLSVL.

The chain recombines TRBV3-1 (or the pseudogene TRBV3-2) with TRBJ2-2, with 11 bases lining up with TRBD2. The CDR3 sequence is 18 residues long. The germline CDR1 and CDR2 sequences are LGHDT and YNNKEL (reference sequence). V dropped 7 bases and J dropped 1; count of bases not matched to a gene: 11. Written as DNA, the CDR3 is TGTGCCAGCACCGGCTACACTCTAGCGGGGGGGAACACCGGGGAGCTGTTTTTT. Protein product: CASTGYTLAGGNTGELFF.

The gene calls are TRBV6-5 and TRBJ1-6; D might be TRBD1 (5 bases). From germline, CDR1 is MNHEY and CDR2 SVGAGI. V was trimmed by 0 bases and J by 13 bases, leaving 13 bases between them. This CDR3 has 14 residues. CDR3 nucleotides: TGTGCCAGCAGTTACTCTCCTGGGGGGACCCCCCTCCACTTT. As protein: CASSYSPGGTPLHF.

The V and J genes are TRBV6-5 and TRBJ1-3; TRBD1 matches at 7 bases. The CDR3 totals 14 residues. V was clipped by 9 bases and J by 3 bases; unmatched bases: 8. Germline CDR1 and CDR2: MNHEY and SVGAGI. The CDR3 sequence is CASEEGALGNTIYF. CDR3 sequence (DNA): TGTGCCAGTGAGGAGGGGGCGCTTGGAAACACCATATATTTT.

The rearrangement links TRBV7-8 to TRBJ1-5; possibly TRBD1 for D (6 bases). The CDR3 extends over 15 amino acids. The ends were cut back, 6 bases at V and 2 bases at J, with 14 bases in the middle. Germline CDR1 is SGHVS and CDR2 is FQNEAQ. The CDR3, as DNA: TGTGCCAGCAGATCGGAGACAGGACGCAATCAGCCCCAGCATTTT. It is translated as CASRSETGRNQPQHF.

The V gene is TRBV25-1, the J gene TRBJ1-1; 7 positions match TRBD1. V lost 0 bases to trimming and J lost 3 bases; unmatched junction nucleotides: 10. The germline gives CDR1 MGHDK, CDR2 SYGVNS. CDR3 size: 17 residues. The CDR3 bases are TGTGCCAGCAGTGAATATAAGGGGGGCAGGGGGGACACTGAAGCTTTCTTT. This sequence encodes CASSEYKGGRGDTEAFF.

The table lists this clone with a few counts. This sequence joins TRBV29-1 and TRBJ2-4; TRBD2 agrees at 7 bases. With 5 bases clipped from V and 0 bases from J, the junction kept 10 bases outside the gene matches. The CDR3 consists of 16 residues. The V gene's germline CDR1 is SQVTM and CDR2 ANQGSEA. The CDR3 region has the DNA TGCAGCGTTTCGCTGGGGGGGACCCTAGCCAAAAACATTCAGTACTTC. Protein: CSVSLGGTLAKNIQYF.

The V call is TRBV12-3 or TRBV12-4, the J call TRBJ1-1; D ambiguous. V lost 0 bases and J 5 bases, leaving 7 bases between the germline ends. This CDR3 comprises 13 residues. CDR3 region: CASSLATRTEAFF. The CDR3 coding sequence is TGTGCCAGCAGTTTAGCCACGAGAACTGAAGCTTTCTTT.

The chain couples TRBV30 to TRBJ2-7; 9 bases align to TRBD1. V lost 5 bases to trimming and J lost 3 bases; unmatched junction nucleotides: 8. The CDR3 contains 14 residues. The germline V gene encodes CDR1 GTSNPN and CDR2 SVGIG (reference sequence). In DNA form, the CDR3 reads TGTGCCTGGGAGAAGGGGGACAGGGTCTACGAGCAGTACTTC. Its protein is CAWEKGDRVYEQYF.

There are a few counts of this clone. The CDR3 loop reads CASSPFLSGTQYF. DNA of the CDR3: TGTGCCAGCAGCCCCTTCCTTAGTGGTACGCAGTATTTT. The V gene is TRBV11-2, the J gene TRBJ2-3; no firm D call. The CDR3 totals 13 residues. Germline-derived CDR1 and CDR2 are SGHAT and FQNNGV. The V end was cut by 5 bases, the J end by 8 bases, with 14 bases between. Using reference TRBV11-2 and TRBJ2-3 for the parts outside the CDR3, the full variable domain is EAGVAQSPRYKIIEKRQSVAFWCNPISGHATLYWYQQILGQGPKLLIQFQNNGVVDDSQLPKDRFSAERLKGVDSTLKIQPAKLEDSAVYLCASSPFLSGTQYFGPGTRLTVL.

The V gene is TRBV11-2, the J gene TRBJ1-1, with 7 nucleotides matching TRBD1. The V gene end was trimmed by 1 base and the J gene end by 0 bases; junction bases not matched to a gene: 5. The CDR3 is made up of 16 amino acids. The germline gives CDR1 SGHAT, CDR2 FQNNGV. CDR3 amino acids: CASSLGPGGLNTEAFF. Written as DNA, the CDR3 is TGTGCCAGCAGCTTAGGCCCAGGGGGTTTGAACACTGAAGCTTTCTTT. Using reference TRBV11-2 and TRBJ1-1 for the parts outside the CDR3, the full variable domain is EAGVAQSPRYKIIEKRQSVAFWCNPISGHATLYWYQQILGQGPKLLIQFQNNGVVDDSQLPKDRFSAERLKGVDSTLKIQPAKLEDSAVYLCASSLGPGGLNTEAFFGQGTRLTVV.